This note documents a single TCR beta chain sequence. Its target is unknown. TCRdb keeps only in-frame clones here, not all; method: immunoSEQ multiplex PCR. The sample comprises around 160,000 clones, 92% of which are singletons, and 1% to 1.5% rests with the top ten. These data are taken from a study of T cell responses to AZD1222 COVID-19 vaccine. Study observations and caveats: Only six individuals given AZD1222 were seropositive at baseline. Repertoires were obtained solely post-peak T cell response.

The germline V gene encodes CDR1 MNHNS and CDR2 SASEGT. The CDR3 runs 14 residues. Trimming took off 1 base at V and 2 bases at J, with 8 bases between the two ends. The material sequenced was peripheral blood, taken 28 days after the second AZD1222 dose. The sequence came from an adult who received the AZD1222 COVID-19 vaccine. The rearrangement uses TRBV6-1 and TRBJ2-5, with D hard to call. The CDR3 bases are TGTGCCAGCAGTGAAGGAGATCGGCAAGAGACCCAGTACTTC. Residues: CASSEGDRQETQYF.